The sequence of this TCR beta chain was determined in a study of shared clonotypes between healthy human individuals. Comment on this clone: Its matching antigen is unknown.

The study's findings and limits: Of the naive CD4 clonotypes, approximately 5% were shared across several donors. Since donors were few, the genetic and exposure-history diversity represented was limited.

Investigators divided CD4+ cells into CD45RA+ naive and CD45RA-negative memory subsets. CDR1 and CDR2 (germline): SGHRS, YFSETQ. Unmatched junction bases numbered 11, after V lost 0 bases and J lost 7 bases. The CDR3 has 16 residues. Original processing methods: Junction-only sequences without quality scores were provided by ImmunoSEQ, so filtering was different. The data were produced by immunoSEQ multiplex PCR, yet TCRdb's version contains in-frame clones alone and is incomplete. V and J calls and clone size come straight from that table; D and trimming were deduced from the DNA. The sample lists about 600,000 clones, approximately 97% occurring once.

Material: naive CD4+ T cells sorted from blood. Subset indicated: CD45RA+ positively selected. This sequence originates from a woman aged 25 to 39 in good health. This chain links TRBV5-1 with TRBJ1-1; TRBD1 matches 8 bases. The CDR3 region is CASSLGDRGGENEAFF. CDR3 DNA sequence: TGCGCCAGCAGCTTGGGCGACAGGGGCGGAGAGAATGAAGCTTTCTTT.